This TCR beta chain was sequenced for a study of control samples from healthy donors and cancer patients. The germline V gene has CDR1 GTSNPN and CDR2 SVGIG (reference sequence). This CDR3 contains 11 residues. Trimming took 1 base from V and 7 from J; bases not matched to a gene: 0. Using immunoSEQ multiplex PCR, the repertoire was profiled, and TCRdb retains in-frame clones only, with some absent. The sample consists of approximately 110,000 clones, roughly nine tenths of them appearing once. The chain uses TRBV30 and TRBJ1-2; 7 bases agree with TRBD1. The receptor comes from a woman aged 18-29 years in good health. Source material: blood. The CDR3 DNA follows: TGTGCCTGGAGTGACAGGGGTGGCTACACCTTC. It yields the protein CAWSDRGGYTF.